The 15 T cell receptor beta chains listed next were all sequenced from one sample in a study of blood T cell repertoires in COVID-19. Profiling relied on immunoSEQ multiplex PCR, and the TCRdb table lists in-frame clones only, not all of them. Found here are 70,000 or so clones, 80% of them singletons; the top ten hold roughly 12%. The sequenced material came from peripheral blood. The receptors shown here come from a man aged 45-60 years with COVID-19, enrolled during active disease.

In DNA, the CDR3 is TGCGCCAGCAGCCAGTCCAGGTCATCTTTTAATGAAAAACTGTTTTTT. It is translated as CASSQSRSSFNEKLFF. V gene TRBV4-1 combines with J gene TRBJ1-4; D unresolved. Deletions cut 3 bases from V and 4 bases from J, with 15 bases between. This CDR3 spans 16 amino acids. CDR1 and CDR2 (germline): MGHRA, YSYEKL.

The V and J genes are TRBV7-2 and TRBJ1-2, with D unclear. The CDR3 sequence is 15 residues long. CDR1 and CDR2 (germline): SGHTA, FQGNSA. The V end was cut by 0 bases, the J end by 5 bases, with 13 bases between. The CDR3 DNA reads TGTGCCAGCAGCTTAGCGAATCCCTCGGAGTATGGCTACACCTTC. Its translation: CASSLANPSEYGYTF.

CDR3 sequence reads: CASTFGGANQETQYF. In DNA, the CDR3 is TGTGCCAGCACCTTCGGTGGGGCCAACCAAGAGACCCAGTACTTC. The rearrangement uses TRBV9 and TRBJ2-5; D is possibly TRBD1 (5 bases). This CDR3 has 15 residues. From germline, CDR1 is SGDLS and CDR2 YYNGEE. Trimming removed 6 bases from V and 0 bases from J, with 15 bases in between. The full variable domain, completed using reference TRBV9 and TRBJ2-5, is DSGVTQTPKHLITATGQRVTLRCSPRSGDLSVYWYQQSLDQGLQFLIQYYNGEERAKGNILERFSAQQFPDLHSELNLSSLELGDSALYFCASTFGGANQETQYFGPGTRLLVL.

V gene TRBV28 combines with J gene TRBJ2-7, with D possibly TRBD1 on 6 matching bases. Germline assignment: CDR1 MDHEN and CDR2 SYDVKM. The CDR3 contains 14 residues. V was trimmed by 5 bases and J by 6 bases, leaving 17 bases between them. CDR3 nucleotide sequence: TGTGCCAGCAGTCCGAACAGGGTTAAATCCGAGCAGTACTTC. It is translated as CASSPNRVKSEQYF. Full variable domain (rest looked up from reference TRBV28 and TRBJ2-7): DVKVTQSSRYLVKRTGEKVFLECVQDMDHENMFWYRQDPGLGLRLIYFSYDVKMKEKGDIPEGYSVSREKKERFSLILESASTNQTSMYLCASSPNRVKSEQYFGPGTRLTVT.

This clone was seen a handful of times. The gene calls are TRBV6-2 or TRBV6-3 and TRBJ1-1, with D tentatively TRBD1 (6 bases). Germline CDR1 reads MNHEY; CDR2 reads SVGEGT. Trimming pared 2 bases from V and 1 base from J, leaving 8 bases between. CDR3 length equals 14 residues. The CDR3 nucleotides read TGTGCCAGCAGTTACCTCAGGGGGAACACTGAAGCTTTCTTT. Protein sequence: CASSYLRGNTEAFF.

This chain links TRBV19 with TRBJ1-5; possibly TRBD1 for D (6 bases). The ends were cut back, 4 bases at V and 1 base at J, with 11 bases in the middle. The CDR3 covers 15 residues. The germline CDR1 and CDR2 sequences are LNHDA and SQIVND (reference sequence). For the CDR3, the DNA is TGTGCCAGTAGTACAACAGGGTGGAGCAATCAGCCCCAGCATTTT. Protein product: CASSTTGWSNQPQHF. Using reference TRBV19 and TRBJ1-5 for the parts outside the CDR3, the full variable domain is DGGITQSPKYLFRKEGQNVTLSCEQNLNHDAMYWYRQDPGQGLRLIYYSQIVNDFQKGDIAEGYSVSREKKESFPLTVTSAQKNPTAFYLCASSTTGWSNQPQHFGDGTRLSIL.

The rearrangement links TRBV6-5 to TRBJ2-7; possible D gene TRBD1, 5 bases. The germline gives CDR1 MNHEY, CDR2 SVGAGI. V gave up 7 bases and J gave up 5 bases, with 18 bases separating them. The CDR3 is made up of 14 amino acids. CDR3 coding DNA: TGTGCCAGCACCCAAGGGGCGCCCGGCAACGAGCAGTACTTC. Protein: CASTQGAPGNEQYF.

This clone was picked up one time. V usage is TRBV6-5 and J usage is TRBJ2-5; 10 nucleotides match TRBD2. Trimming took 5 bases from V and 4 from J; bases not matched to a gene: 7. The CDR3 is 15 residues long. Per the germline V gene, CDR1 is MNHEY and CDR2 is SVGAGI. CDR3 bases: TGTGCCAGCAGTAAATCAAGCGGGAGGGGAGAGACCCAGTACTTC. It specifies CASSKSSGRGETQYF.

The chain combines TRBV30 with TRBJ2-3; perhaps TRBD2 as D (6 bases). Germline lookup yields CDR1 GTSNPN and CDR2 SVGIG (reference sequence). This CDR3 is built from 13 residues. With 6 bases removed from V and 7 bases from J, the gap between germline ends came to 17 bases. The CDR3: CACSGSQVNTQYF. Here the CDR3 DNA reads TGTGCCTGTTCCGGGAGCCAGGTTAATACGCAGTATTTT.

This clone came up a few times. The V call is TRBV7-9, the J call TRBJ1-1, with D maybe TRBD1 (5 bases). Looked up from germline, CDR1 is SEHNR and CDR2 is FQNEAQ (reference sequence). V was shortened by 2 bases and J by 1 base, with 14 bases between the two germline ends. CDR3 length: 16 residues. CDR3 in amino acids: CASSLQGRNPNTEAFF. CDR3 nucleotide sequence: TGTGCCAGCAGCTTACAGGGCCGTAATCCGAACACTGAAGCTTTCTTT.

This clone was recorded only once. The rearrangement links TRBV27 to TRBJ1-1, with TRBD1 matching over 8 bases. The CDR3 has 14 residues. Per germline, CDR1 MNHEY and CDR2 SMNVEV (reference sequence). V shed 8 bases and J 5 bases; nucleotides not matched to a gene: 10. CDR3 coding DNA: TGTGCCAGCGCCCAGAACAGGGGGAGGACTGAAGCTTTCTTT. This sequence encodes CASAQNRGRTEAFF.

CDR3 residues: CAISGGENIQYF. DNA for the CDR3: TGTGCCATCAGTGGGGGGGAAAACATTCAGTACTTC. This rearrangement joins TRBV10-3 to TRBJ2-4; a weak D match, TRBD2 (6 bases). Trimming removed 4 bases at V and 5 bases at J, with 6 bases between. Germline CDR1 ENHRY, CDR2 SYGVKD. This CDR3 is 12 amino acids long.

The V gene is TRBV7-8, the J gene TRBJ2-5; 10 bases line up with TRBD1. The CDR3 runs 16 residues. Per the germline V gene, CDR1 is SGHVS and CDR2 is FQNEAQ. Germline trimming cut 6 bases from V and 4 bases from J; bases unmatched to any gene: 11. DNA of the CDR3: TGTGCCAGCAGATCGACAGGGGGCGCGATGGGAGAGACCCAGTACTTC. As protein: CASRSTGGAMGETQYF.

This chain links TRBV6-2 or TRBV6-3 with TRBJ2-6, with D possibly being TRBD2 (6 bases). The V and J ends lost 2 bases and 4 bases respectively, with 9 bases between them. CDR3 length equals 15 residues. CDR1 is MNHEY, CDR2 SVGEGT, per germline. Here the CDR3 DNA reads TGTGCCAGCAGTTACGGAGGGGAAGGGGCCAACGTCCTGACTTTC. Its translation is CASSYGGEGANVLTF.

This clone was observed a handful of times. DNA of the CDR3: TGTGCCTGGAGCGGGGACAGTAATCAGCCCCAGCATTTT. It translates to CAWSGDSNQPQHF. This sequence joins TRBV30 and TRBJ1-5, with 7 bases aligning to TRBD1. V lost 3 bases, J lost 4 bases, and 3 bases stayed unmatched. Germline-derived CDR1 and CDR2 are GTSNPN and SVGIG (reference sequence). This CDR3 region has 13 residues.